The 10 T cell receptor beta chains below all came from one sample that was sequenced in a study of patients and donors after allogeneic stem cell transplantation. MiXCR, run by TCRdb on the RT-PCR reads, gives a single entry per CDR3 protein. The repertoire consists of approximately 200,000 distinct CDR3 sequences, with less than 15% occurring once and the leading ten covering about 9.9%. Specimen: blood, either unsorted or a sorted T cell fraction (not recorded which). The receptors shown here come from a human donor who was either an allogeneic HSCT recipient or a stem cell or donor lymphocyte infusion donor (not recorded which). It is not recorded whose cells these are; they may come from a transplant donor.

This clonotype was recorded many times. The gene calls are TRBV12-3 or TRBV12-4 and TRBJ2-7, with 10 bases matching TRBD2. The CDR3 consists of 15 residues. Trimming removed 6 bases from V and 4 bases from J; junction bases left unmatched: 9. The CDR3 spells CASSLLSGGNYEQYF. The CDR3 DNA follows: TGTGCCAGCAGCCTCCTTAGCGGGGGGAATTACGAGCAGTACTTC.

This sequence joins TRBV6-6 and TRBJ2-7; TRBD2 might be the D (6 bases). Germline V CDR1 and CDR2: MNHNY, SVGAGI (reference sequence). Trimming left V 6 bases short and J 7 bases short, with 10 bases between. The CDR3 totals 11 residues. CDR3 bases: TGTGCCAGCAGCCAGGCGGGGGAGCAGTACTTC. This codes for CASSQAGEQYF.

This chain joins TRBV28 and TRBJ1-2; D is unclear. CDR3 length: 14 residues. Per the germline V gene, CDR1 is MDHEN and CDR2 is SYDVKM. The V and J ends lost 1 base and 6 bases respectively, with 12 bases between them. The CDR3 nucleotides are TGTGCCAGCAGTTTATCTCCCGGGATCCATGGCTACACCTTC. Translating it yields CASSLSPGIHGYTF.

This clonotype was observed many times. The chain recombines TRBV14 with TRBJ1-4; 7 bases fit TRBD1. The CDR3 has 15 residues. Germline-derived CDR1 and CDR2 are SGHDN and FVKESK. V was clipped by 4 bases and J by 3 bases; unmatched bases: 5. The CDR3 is CASSLRTGANEKLFF. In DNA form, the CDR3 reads TGTGCCAGCAGCCTTAGGACAGGAGCTAATGAAAAACTGTTTTTT.

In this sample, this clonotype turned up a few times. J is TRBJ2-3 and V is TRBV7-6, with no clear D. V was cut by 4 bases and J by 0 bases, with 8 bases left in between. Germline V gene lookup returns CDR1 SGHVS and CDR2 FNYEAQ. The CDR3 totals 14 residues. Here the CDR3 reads CASSSAASTDTQYF. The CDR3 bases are TGTGCCAGCAGCTCCGCCGCTAGCACAGATACGCAGTATTTT. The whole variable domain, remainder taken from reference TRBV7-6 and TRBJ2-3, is GAGVSQSPRYKVTKRGQDVALRCDPISGHVSLYWYRQALGQGPEFLTYFNYEAQQDKSGLPNDRFSAERPEGSISTLTIQRTEQRDSAMYRCASSSAASTDTQYFGPGTRLTVL.

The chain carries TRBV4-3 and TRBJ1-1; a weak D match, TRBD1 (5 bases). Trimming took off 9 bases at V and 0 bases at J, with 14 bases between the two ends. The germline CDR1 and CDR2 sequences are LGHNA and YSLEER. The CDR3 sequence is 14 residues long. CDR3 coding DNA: TGCGCCAGGGTGCGGGGGGTGATGAACACTGAAGCTTTCTTT. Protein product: CARVRGVMNTEAFF.

The CDR3, as DNA: TGTGCCAGCAGCCACAGGGGGCTTTCGGAAAAACTGTTTTTT. It translates to CASSHRGLSEKLFF. This sequence joins TRBV7-9 and TRBJ1-4; 9 bases match TRBD1. The length of the CDR3 is 14 residues. CDR1 is SEHNR, CDR2 FQNEAQ, per germline (reference sequence). Trimming took 5 bases from V and 8 from J; bases not matched to a gene: 6.

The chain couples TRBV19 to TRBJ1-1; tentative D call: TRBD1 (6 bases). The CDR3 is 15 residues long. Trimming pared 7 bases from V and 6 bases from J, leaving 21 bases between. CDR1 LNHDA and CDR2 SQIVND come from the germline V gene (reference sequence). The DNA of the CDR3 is TGTGCCAGTACCCCAACACGGGGGCGAGGCGCTGAAGCTTTCTTT. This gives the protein CASTPTRGRGAEAFF.

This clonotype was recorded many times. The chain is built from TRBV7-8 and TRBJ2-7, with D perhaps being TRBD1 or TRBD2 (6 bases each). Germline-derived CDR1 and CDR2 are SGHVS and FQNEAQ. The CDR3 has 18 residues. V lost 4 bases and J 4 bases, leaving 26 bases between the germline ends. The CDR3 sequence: CASSSEGGYAGSGYEQYF. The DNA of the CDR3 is TGTGCCAGCAGCTCCGAGGGGGGTTATGCGGGTAGTGGGTACGAGCAGTACTTC.

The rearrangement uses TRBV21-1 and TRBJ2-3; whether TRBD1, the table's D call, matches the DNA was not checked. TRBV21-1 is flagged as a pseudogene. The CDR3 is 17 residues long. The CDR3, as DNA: TGTGCCAGCAGCAAAAGGAAGCCGTCACAGGGACCAGATACGCAGTATTTT. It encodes CASSKRKPSQGPDTQYF.